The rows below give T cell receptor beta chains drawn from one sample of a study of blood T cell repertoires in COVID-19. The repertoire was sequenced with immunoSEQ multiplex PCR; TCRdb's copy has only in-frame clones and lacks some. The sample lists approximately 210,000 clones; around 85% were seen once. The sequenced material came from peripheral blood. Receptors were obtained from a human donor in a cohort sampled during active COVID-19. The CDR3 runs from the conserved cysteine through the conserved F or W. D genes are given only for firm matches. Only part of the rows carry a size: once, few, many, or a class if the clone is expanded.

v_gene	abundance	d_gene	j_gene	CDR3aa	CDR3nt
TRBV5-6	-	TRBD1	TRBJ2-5	CASRPTGGGGTQYF	TGTGCCAGCAGGCCTACAGGGGGCGGAGGGACCCAGTACTTC
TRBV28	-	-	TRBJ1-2	CASTGGGEPNYGYTF	TGTGCCAGCACCGGGGGAGGTGAACCTAACTATGGCTACACCTTC
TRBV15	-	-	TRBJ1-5	CATSAFTNYQPQHF	TGTGCCACCAGCGCATTCACGAACTATCAGCCCCAGCATTTT
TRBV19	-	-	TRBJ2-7	CASSGEGTSIRSYEQYF	TGTGCCAGTAGTGGGGAAGGGACTTCCATCCGTTCCTACGAGCAGTACTTC
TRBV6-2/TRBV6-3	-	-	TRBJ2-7	CASSYSTVEQYF	TGTGCCAGCAGTTACTCGACAGTCGAGCAGTACTTC
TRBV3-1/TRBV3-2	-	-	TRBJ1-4	CASSHIGGDREKLFF	TGTGCCAGCAGCCATATCGGGGGGGATCGTGAAAAACTGTTTTTT
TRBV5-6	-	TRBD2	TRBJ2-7	CASSLLAGGEFHEQYF	TGTGCCAGCAGCTTGCTCGCGGGAGGTGAGTTCCACGAGCAGTACTTC
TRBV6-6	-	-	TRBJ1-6	CASSDRTGSYNSPLHF	TGTGCCAGCAGCGACCGCACGGGTTCCTATAATTCACCCCTCCACTTT
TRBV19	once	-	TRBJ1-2	CASSGGMPYGYTF	TGTGCCAGTAGTGGCGGCATGCCTTATGGCTACACCTTC
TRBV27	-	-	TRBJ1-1	CASSPQDLRGNAFF	TGTGCCAGCAGTCCCCAGGATCTGAGAGGGAACGCTTTCTTT
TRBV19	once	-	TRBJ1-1	CASNPRELATEAFF	TGTGCCAGTAATCCCCGGGAACTAGCCACTGAAGCTTTCTTT
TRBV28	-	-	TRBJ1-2	CASSLAQTTLYGYTF	TGTGCCAGCAGTCTAGCTCAGACAACTCTCTATGGCTACACCTTC
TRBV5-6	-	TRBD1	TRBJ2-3	CASSRGTGGIWGTDTQYF	TGTGCCAGCAGCCGAGGGACAGGGGGCATTTGGGGCACAGATACGCAGTATTTT
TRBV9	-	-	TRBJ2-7	CASSGTESSYEQYF	TGTGCCAGCAGCGGGACAGAGTCCTCCTACGAGCAGTACTTC
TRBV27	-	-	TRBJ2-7	CASTGYPGRHEQYF	TGTGCCAGCACGGGGTACCCGGGCAGGCACGAGCAGTACTTC
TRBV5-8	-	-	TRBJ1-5	CASSLAMQALNQPQHF	TGTGCCAGCAGCTTGGCTATGCAGGCACTCAATCAGCCCCAGCATTTT
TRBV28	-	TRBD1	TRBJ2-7	CASSSTRWTGGSYEQYF	TGTGCCAGCAGTTCAACCCGTTGGACAGGGGGCTCCTACGAGCAGTACTTC
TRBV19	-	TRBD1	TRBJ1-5	CASSIPPGQGIVSNQPQHF	TGTGCCAGTAGTATTCCCCCCGGACAGGGGATTGTAAGCAATCAGCCCCAGCATTTT
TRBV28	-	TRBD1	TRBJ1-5	CASIQGALLGNQPQHF	TGTGCCAGCATACAGGGGGCCCTCTTAGGCAATCAGCCCCAGCATTTT
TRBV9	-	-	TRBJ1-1	CASSVATGNTEAFF	TGTGCCAGCAGCGTAGCAACGGGGAACACTGAAGCTTTCTTT
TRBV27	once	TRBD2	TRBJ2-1	CASSLGLAGGEQFF	TGTGCCAGCAGTTTAGGGCTAGCGGGAGGTGAGCAGTTCTTC
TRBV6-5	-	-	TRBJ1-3	CASSYWPASGNTIYF	TGTGCCAGCAGTTACTGGCCCGCCTCTGGAAACACCATATATTTT
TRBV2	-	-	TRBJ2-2	CASSTDRRTGELFF	TGTGCCAGCAGTACCGACAGGAGAACCGGGGAGCTGTTTTTT
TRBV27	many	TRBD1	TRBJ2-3	CASSDRGPQDTQYF	TGTGCCAGCAGTGACAGGGGTCCACAGGATACGCAGTATTTT
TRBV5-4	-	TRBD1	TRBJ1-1	CASSRLSQGAENTEAFF	TGTGCCAGCAGCCGGTTAAGTCAGGGGGCTGAGAACACTGAAGCTTTCTTT
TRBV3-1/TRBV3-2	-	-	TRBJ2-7	CASSQDPLGLPYEQYF	TGTGCCAGCAGCCAAGATCCGCTTGGACTCCCCTACGAGCAGTACTTC
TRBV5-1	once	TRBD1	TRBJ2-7	CASSLDGQGAAYEQYF	TGCGCCAGCAGCTTGGATGGACAGGGGGCAGCCTACGAGCAGTACTTC
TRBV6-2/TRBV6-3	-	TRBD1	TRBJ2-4	CASSYSPLRGRENIQYF	TGTGCCAGCAGTTACTCGCCCCTCAGGGGGCGCGAAAACATTCAGTACTTC
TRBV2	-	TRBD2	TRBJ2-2	CASSDGGGHTGELFF	TGTGCCAGCAGTGACGGCGGGGGACACACCGGGGAGCTGTTTTTT
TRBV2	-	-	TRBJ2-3	CASNLEAGGTDTQYF	TGTGCCAGCAATCTGGAGGCAGGGGGCACAGATACGCAGTATTTT
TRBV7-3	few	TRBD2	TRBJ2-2	CASSVEREAKNTGELFF	TGTGCCAGCAGCGTCGAGCGGGAGGCTAAGAACACCGGGGAGCTGTTTTTT
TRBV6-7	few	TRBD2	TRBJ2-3	CASGGTSGITDTQYF	TGTGCCAGCGGGGGGACTAGCGGGATCACAGATACGCAGTATTTT
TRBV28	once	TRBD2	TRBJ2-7	CASRIAGGPAHEQYF	TGTGCCAGCAGGATAGCGGGAGGGCCGGCACACGAGCAGTACTTC
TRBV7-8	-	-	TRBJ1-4	CASSLVARAANEKLFF	TGTGCCAGCAGCTTAGTGGCCAGGGCGGCTAATGAAAAACTGTTTTTT
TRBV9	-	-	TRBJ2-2	CASSVVDTQYTGELFF	TGTGCCAGCAGCGTAGTAGATACCCAATACACCGGGGAGCTGTTTTTT
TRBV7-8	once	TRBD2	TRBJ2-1	CASSRSAGGPYEQFF	TGTGCCAGCAGCCGTTCAGCGGGAGGGCCGTATGAGCAGTTCTTC
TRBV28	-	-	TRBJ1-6	CASLGQPNSPLHF	TGTGCCAGCTTGGGGCAGCCGAATTCACCCCTCCACTTT
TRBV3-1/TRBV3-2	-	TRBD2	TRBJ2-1	CASSSRLADEQFF	TGTGCCAGCAGCTCTAGACTAGCCGATGAGCAGTTCTTC
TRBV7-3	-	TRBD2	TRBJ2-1	CASSATSGRAGEQFF	TGTGCCAGCAGCGCGACTAGCGGGAGGGCCGGTGAGCAGTTCTTC
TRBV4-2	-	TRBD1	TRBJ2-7	CASSQGNGQGAYEQYF	TGTGCCAGCAGCCAAGGAAATGGACAGGGCGCCTACGAGCAGTACTTC
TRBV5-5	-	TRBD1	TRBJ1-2	CASSLGQDYGYTF	TGTGCCAGCAGCCTTGGACAGGACTATGGCTACACCTTC
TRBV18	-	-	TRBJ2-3	CASSPEGLVGPDTQYF	TGTGCCAGCTCACCCGAGGGTTTAGTGGGCCCAGATACGCAGTATTTT
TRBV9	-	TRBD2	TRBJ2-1	CASTWTSGSNEQFF	TGTGCCAGCACGTGGACTAGCGGGAGCAATGAGCAGTTCTTC
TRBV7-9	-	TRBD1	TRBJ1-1	CASSLRQGRSTEAFF	TGTGCCAGCAGCCTCCGACAGGGAAGGTCCACTGAAGCTTTCTTT
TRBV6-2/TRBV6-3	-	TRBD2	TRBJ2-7	CASSYSAALAGVREQYF	TGTGCCAGCAGTTACTCAGCGGCTCTAGCGGGAGTTCGCGAGCAGTACTTC
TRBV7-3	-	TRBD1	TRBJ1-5	CASSVTGGSGQPQHF	TGTGCCAGCAGCGTCACAGGGGGCTCGGGTCAGCCCCAGCATTTT
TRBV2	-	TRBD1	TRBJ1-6	CASSEQGTGGRSPLHF	TGTGCCAGCAGTGAACAGGGGACAGGGGGTCGTTCACCCCTCCACTTT
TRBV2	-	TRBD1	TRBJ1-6	CASTGTGKRSPLHF	TGTGCCAGCACCGGGACAGGGAAAAGGTCACCCCTCCACTTT
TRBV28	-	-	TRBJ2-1	CASSLGLRSNEQFF	TGTGCCAGCAGTTTAGGACTAAGAAGCAATGAGCAGTTCTTC
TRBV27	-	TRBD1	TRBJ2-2	CASSPYRGLTTGELFF	TGTGCCAGCAGTCCCTACAGGGGGCTGACCACCGGGGAGCTGTTTTTT
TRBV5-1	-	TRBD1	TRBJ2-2	CASGRQGGTGELFF	TGCGCCAGCGGAAGACAGGGGGGCACCGGGGAGCTGTTTTTT
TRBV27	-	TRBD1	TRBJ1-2	CASSRQGGGYTF	TGTGCCAGCAGCCGACAGGGGGGCGGCTACACCTTC
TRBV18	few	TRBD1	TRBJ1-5	CASSPSGTGPNQPQHF	TGTGCCAGCTCACCATCCGGGACAGGGCCAAATCAGCCCCAGCATTTT
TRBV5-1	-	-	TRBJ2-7	CASKQVSSSYEQYF	TGCGCCAGCAAACAGGTTTCGAGCTCCTACGAGCAGTACTTC
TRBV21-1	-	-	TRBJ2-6	CASSKSGGTVSSGANVLTF	TGTGCCAGCAGCAAATCAGGGGGGACGGTAAGCTCTGGGGCCAACGTCCTGACTTTC
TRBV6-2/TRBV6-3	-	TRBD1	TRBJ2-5	CASSDRGSWETQYF	TGTGCCAGCAGCGACAGGGGGAGTTGGGAGACCCAGTACTTC
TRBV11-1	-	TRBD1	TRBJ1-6	CASSRGQSYNSPLHF	TGTGCCAGCAGCCGGGGACAGTCCTATAATTCACCCCTCCACTTT
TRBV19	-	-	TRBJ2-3	CASRITGTATDTQYF	TGTGCCAGTAGAATTACAGGGACCGCGACAGATACGCAGTATTTT